These T cell receptor beta chains were read from a single sample in a study of T cell repertoires in ileal Crohn's disease. Profiling relied on immunoSEQ multiplex PCR, and the TCRdb table lists in-frame clones only, not all of them. The sample has 15,000 or so clones, approximately 80% seen once. The sample consisted of ileal tissue. The origin of the receptors is an adult with Crohn's disease. Both conserved end residues are part of each CDR3. The order of the fields is clone size, V gene, J gene, D gene, CDR3 protein, CDR3 DNA. A D gene is named only where the DNA matches it firmly. The size entry is marked missing in some rows and otherwise reads once, few, many or a size class.

>NA|TRBV7-5|TRBJ1-2|NA
CVRSLEQLYGYTF
TGTGTCAGAAGCTTAGAACAGCTCTATGGCTACACCTTC
>NA|TRBV5-1|TRBJ2-2|TRBD2
CASRRTSGGTGELFF
TGCGCCAGCAGGAGGACTAGCGGCGGAACCGGGGAGCTGTTTTTT
>NA|TRBV4-2|TRBJ2-3|TRBD2
CASSQDRAGLAGYTDTQYF
TGTGCCAGCAGCCAAGATAGAGCCGGGCTAGCGGGCTACACAGATACGCAGTATTTT
>NA|TRBV6-1|TRBJ1-6|TRBD1
CASSGGQENSPLHF
TGTGCCAGCAGTGGGGGACAGGAGAATTCACCCCTCCACTTT
>NA|TRBV9|TRBJ1-2|NA
CASSVEAGSYGYTF
TGTGCCAGCAGCGTAGAGGCAGGGTCCTATGGCTACACCTTC
>NA|TRBV19|TRBJ1-4|NA
CASSKTGNEKLFF
TGTGCCAGTAGTAAGACAGGAAATGAAAAACTGTTTTTT
>NA|TRBV11-2|TRBJ1-1|NA
CASVRVFSPNEAFF
TGTGCCAGTGTCCGGGTCTTCAGCCCCAATGAAGCTTTCTTT
>NA|TRBV19|TRBJ1-6|NA
CASSTTQDSPLHF
TGTGCCAGTAGTACAACACAGGATTCACCCCTCCACTTT
>NA|TRBV5-1|TRBJ1-1|NA
CASSPRGSTEAFF
TGCGCCAGCAGCCCCAGGGGTTCGACTGAAGCTTTCTTT
>NA|TRBV6-1|TRBJ1-4|TRBD1
CASRPQQGKKLFF
TGTGCCAGCAGGCCTCAACAGGGGAAAAAACTGTTTTTT
>NA|TRBV5-4|TRBJ1-1|NA
CASSLAGWWNTEAFF
TGTGCCAGCAGCTTGGCCGGCTGGTGGAACACTGAAGCTTTCTTT
>NA|TRBV7-3|TRBJ2-7|TRBD2
CASSPGRGGEQYF
TGTGCCAGCAGCCCCGGGAGGGGGGGTGAGCAGTACTTC
>NA|TRBV7-2|TRBJ2-7|TRBD2
CASSHQAAGVPPYEQYF
TGTGCCAGCAGCCACCAGGCGGCGGGGGTACCCCCCTACGAGCAGTACTTC
>NA|TRBV29-1|TRBJ2-1|NA
CSVGGQMIYNEQFF
TGCAGCGTTGGGGGGCAGATGATCTACAATGAGCAGTTCTTC
>NA|TRBV6-4|TRBJ2-1|TRBD1
CASSDSGGTGSNEQFF
TGTGCCAGCAGTGACTCGGGCGGGACAGGAAGCAATGAGCAGTTCTTC
>NA|TRBV29-1|TRBJ2-7|NA
CSVGGAPNPYEQYF
TGCAGCGTTGGGGGGGCCCCGAACCCCTACGAGCAGTACTTC
>NA|TRBV5-4|TRBJ2-5|NA
CASSLPLEAPDF
TGTGCCAGCAGCTTGCCACTGGAGGCGCCCGACTTC
>NA|TRBV10-3|TRBJ2-3|TRBD1
CAISGSDRVITDTQYF
TGTGCCATCAGTGGGTCAGACAGGGTGATCACAGATACGCAGTATTTT
>NA|TRBV5-4|TRBJ2-7|NA
CASSVGREQYF
TGTGCCAGCAGCGTGGGACGCGAGCAGTACTTC
>NA|TRBV29-1|TRBJ2-2|NA
CSVYTGELFF
TGCAGCGTTTACACCGGGGAGCTGTTTTTT
>NA|TRBV5-1|TRBJ1-6|TRBD1
CASSLGTANSPLHF
TGCGCCAGCAGCCTCGGGACAGCCAATTCACCCCTCCACTTT
>NA|TRBV7-2|TRBJ2-5|NA
CASSLDLETQYF
TGTGCCAGCAGCTTAGATTTGGAGACCCAGTACTTC
>few|TRBV4-2|TRBJ1-2|NA
CASSQETSYGYTF
TGTGCCAGCAGCCAAGAGACTAGCTATGGCTACACCTTC
>NA|TRBV18|TRBJ2-6|NA
CASSTSSGANVLTF
TGTGCCAGCTCAACTAGCTCTGGGGCCAACGTCCTGACTTTC
>medium-sized|TRBV7-9|TRBJ1-1|NA
CASSTSGTNTEAFF
TGTGCCAGCAGCACCTCCGGGACTAACACTGAAGCTTTCTTT
>NA|TRBV10-1|TRBJ2-1|NA
CASSESGVPTNEQFF
TGCGCCAGCAGTGAGTCGGGAGTTCCCACCAATGAGCAGTTCTTC
>NA|TRBV5-1|TRBJ1-2|TRBD1
CASSTDRQGEGYTF
TGCGCCAGCAGCACAGATCGACAGGGGGAGGGCTACACCTTC
>NA|TRBV2|TRBJ1-1|NA
CASMQNTEAFF
TGTGCCAGCATGCAGAACACTGAAGCTTTCTTT
>NA|TRBV5-3|TRBJ1-5|NA
CARSLAGGHHTRGNQPQHF
TGTGCCAGAAGCTTGGCCGGGGGACACCACACAAGGGGCAATCAGCCCCAGCATTTT
>NA|TRBV4-1|TRBJ1-5|NA
CASSQELMGNQPQHF
TGCGCCAGCAGCCAAGAACTAATGGGGAATCAGCCCCAGCATTTT
>NA|TRBV10-3|TRBJ2-3|TRBD2
CATETPIAGGDVSTDTQYF
TGTGCCACCGAAACTCCAATAGCGGGGGGGGATGTAAGCACAGATACGCAGTATTTT
>large|TRBV6-5|TRBJ2-7|NA
CASSPVGRVYEQYF
TGTGCCAGCAGCCCCGTAGGGAGAGTGTACGAGCAGTACTTC
>NA|TRBV27|TRBJ2-1|NA
CASSLISSGNEQFF
TGTGCCAGCAGTTTAATCTCGAGCGGGAATGAGCAGTTCTTC
>few|TRBV6-1|TRBJ2-3|TRBD2
CASSEGGGATDTQYF
TGTGCCAGCAGTGAAGGCGGGGGGGCCACAGATACGCAGTATTTT
>NA|TRBV2|TRBJ2-3|TRBD2
CASSVSGRGLAGDFSSTDTQYF
TGTGCCAGCAGTGTAAGCGGAAGGGGACTAGCGGGGGACTTCTCGAGCACAGATACGCAGTATTTT
>NA|TRBV7-8|TRBJ1-2|TRBD1
CASRLGTGGRRNYGYTF
TGTGCCAGCAGACTCGGCACAGGGGGCCGAAGGAACTATGGCTACACCTTC
>few|TRBV19|TRBJ1-1|TRBD1
CASSILGQGATEAFF
TGTGCCAGTAGTATATTGGGACAGGGGGCTACTGAAGCTTTCTTT
>NA|TRBV14|TRBJ2-7|TRBD2
CASSLNSGRAGYEQYF
TGTGCCAGCAGCTTGAACTCGGGGAGGGCCGGCTACGAGCAGTACTTC
>NA|TRBV4-2|TRBJ2-3|TRBD2
CASSLEVGTSGVSDTQYF
TGTGCCAGCAGCCTAGAGGTTGGGACTAGCGGGGTATCAGATACGCAGTATTTT
>NA|TRBV19|TRBJ2-6|NA
CASSIWASGANVLTF
TGTGCCAGTAGTATATGGGCTTCTGGGGCCAACGTCCTGACTTTC
>NA|TRBV19|TRBJ2-6|NA
CASKIFGETGANVLTF
TGTGCCAGTAAAATCTTTGGGGAAACTGGGGCCAACGTCCTGACTTTC
>NA|TRBV7-6|TRBJ2-7|TRBD2
CASSAGGTTYEQYF
TGTGCCAGCAGCGCCGGGGGGACGACCTACGAGCAGTACTTC
>once|TRBV4-1|TRBJ1-1|NA
CASSQDLTGYLAEAFF
TGCGCCAGCAGCCAAGATCTCACGGGGTATCTGGCTGAAGCTTTCTTT
>NA|TRBV7-9|TRBJ1-2|NA
CASSLAGVQGFGYTF
TGTGCCAGCAGCTTAGCGGGGGTGCAGGGGTTCGGCTACACCTTC
>NA|TRBV7-9|TRBJ2-2|NA
CAIGPSAPTPPGELFF
TGTGCCATCGGGCCTAGCGCGCCCACACCCCCCGGGGAGCTGTTTTTT
>NA|TRBV5-1|TRBJ2-7|TRBD1
CASRAGTGYEQYF
TGCGCCAGCAGAGCCGGGACAGGTTACGAGCAGTACTTC
>once|TRBV4-2|TRBJ1-6|NA
CASSQEARGDSPLHF
TGTGCCAGCAGCCAAGAAGCACGGGGAGACTCACCCCTCCACTTT
>once|TRBV7-9|TRBJ2-1|NA
CASRQEYNEQFF
TGTGCCAGCAGACAAGAGTACAATGAGCAGTTCTTC
>NA|TRBV7-9|TRBJ1-1|NA
CASSRAGDMNTEAFF
TGTGCCAGCAGCCGCGCGGGGGATATGAACACTGAAGCTTTCTTT
>once|TRBV5-1|TRBJ1-2|NA
CASCLNPQVNYGYTF
TGCGCCAGCTGCCTTAACCCTCAGGTGAACTATGGCTACACCTTC
>NA|TRBV5-1|TRBJ2-7|NA
CASSEEPYEQYF
TGCGCCAGCAGCGAAGAACCCTACGAGCAGTACTTC
>NA|TRBV7-4|TRBJ1-2|TRBD1
CASSSPGGAGPRANYGYTF
TGTGCCAGCAGCTCCCCAGGGGGCGCAGGTCCTCGGGCTAACTATGGCTACACCTTC
>NA|TRBV30|TRBJ1-1|NA
CAWSPQTTAFF
TGTGCCTGGAGTCCCCAAACGACAGCTTTCTTT
>NA|TRBV29-1|TRBJ1-2|NA
CSVESDGYYGYTF
TGCAGCGTGGAGTCGGACGGCTACTATGGCTACACCTTC
>NA|TRBV6-4|TRBJ1-1|NA
CASSLRTTEAFF
TGTGCCAGCAGCCTCAGGACCACTGAAGCTTTCTTT
>NA|TRBV6-5|TRBJ2-5|NA
CASSSLQLVEDQYF
TGTGCCAGCAGTTCCCTACAACTCGTAGAGGACCAGTACTTC
>once|TRBV20-1|TRBJ2-7|NA
CSAKDSYEQYF
TGCAGTGCTAAGGACTCCTACGAGCAGTACTTC
>few|TRBV6-1|TRBJ2-3|TRBD2
CASGTSGRAQYF
TGTGCCAGCGGGACTAGCGGGCGGGCGCAGTATTTT
>once|TRBV7-6|TRBJ2-7|TRBD2
CASSLLLAGGTYEQYF
TGTGCCAGCAGCTTACTGCTAGCGGGGGGGACCTACGAGCAGTACTTC